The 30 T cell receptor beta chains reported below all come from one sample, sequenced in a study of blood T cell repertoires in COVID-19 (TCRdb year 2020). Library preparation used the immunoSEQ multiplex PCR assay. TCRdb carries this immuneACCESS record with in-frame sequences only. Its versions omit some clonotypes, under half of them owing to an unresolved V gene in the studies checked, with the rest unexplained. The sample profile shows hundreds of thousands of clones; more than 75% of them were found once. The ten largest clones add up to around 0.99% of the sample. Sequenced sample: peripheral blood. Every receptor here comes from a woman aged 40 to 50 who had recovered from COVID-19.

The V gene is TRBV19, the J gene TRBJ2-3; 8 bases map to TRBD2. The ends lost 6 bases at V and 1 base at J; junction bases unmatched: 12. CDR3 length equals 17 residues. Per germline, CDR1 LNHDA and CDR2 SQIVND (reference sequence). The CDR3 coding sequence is TGTGCCAGTAGCCGGGGGGGTGGGCTGGCCCGCACAGATACGCAGTATTTT. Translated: CASSRGGGLARTDTQYF.

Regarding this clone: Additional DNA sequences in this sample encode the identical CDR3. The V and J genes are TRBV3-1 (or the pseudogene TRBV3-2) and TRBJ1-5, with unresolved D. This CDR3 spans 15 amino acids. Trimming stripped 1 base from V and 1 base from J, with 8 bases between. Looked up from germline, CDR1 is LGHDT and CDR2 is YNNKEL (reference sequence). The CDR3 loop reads CASSQGPGSNQPQHF. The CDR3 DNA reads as TGTGCCAGCAGCCAAGGACCCGGGAGCAATCAGCCCCAGCATTTT.

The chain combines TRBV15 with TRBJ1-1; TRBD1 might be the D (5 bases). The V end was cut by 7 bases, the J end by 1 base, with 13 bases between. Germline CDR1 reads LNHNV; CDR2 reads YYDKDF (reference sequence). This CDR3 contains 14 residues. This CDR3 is CATTPRGRNTEAFF. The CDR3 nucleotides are TGTGCCACCACCCCGCGGGGACGGAACACTGAAGCTTTCTTT.

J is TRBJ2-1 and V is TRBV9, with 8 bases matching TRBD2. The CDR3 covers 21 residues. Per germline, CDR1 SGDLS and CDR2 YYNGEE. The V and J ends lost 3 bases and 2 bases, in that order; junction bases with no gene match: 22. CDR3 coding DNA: TGTGCCAGCAGCGACCAAACAGGGTTCGGGAGCGGGAGCCTAACCTACAATGAGCAGTTCTTC. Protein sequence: CASSDQTGFGSGSLTYNEQFF.

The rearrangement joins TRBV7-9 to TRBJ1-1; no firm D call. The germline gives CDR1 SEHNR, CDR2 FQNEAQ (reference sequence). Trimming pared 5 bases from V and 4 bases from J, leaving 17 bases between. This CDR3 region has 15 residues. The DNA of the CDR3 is TGTGCCAGCAGCCGGAGGGAAGGGCGCGGCACTGAAGCTTTCTTT. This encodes CASSRREGRGTEAFF.

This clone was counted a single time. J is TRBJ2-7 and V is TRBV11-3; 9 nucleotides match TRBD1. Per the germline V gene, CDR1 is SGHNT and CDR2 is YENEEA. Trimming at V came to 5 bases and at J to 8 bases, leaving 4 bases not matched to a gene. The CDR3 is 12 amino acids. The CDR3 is CASSRDRDQQYF. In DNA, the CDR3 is TGTGCCAGCAGCCGGGACAGGGACCAGCAGTACTTC.

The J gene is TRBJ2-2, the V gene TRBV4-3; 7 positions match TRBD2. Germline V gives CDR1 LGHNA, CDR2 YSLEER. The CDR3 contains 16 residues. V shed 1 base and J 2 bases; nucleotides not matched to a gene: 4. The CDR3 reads CASSQGGGSNTGELFF. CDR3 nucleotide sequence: TGCGCCAGCAGCCAAGGGGGCGGGAGTAACACCGGGGAGCTGTTTTTT.

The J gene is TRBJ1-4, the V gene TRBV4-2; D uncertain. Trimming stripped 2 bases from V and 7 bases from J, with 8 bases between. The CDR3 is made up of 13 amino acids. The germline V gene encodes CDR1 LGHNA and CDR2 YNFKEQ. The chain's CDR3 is CASSQSIGEKLFF. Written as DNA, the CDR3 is TGTGCCAGCAGCCAAAGTATCGGTGAAAAACTGTTTTTT.

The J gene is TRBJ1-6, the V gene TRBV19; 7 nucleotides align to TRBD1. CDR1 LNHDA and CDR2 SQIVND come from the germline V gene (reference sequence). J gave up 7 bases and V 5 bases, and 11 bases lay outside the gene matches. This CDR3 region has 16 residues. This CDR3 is CASSPETGLENSPLHF. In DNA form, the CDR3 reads TGTGCCAGTAGTCCCGAGACAGGGCTCGAGAATTCACCCCTCCACTTT.

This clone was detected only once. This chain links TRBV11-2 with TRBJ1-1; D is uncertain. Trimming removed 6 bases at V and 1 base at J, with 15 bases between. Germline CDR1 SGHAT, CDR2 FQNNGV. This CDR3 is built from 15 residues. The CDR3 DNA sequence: TGTGCCAGCAGGACCCCTGGGAGCGGGAACACTGAAGCTTTCTTT. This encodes CASRTPGSGNTEAFF.

CDR3 coding DNA: TGTGCCAGCAGCAAAAGCGCTAGCAATCAGCCCCAGCATTTT. Its protein product is CASSKSASNQPQHF. The chain combines TRBV21-1 with TRBJ1-5. TRBV21-1 is a known pseudogene. The CDR3 contains 14 residues.

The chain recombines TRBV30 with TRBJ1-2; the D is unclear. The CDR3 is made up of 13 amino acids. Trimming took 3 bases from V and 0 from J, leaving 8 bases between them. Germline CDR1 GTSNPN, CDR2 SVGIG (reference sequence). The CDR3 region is CAWRRGSNYGYTF. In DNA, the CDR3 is TGTGCCTGGAGACGAGGATCTAACTATGGCTACACCTTC.

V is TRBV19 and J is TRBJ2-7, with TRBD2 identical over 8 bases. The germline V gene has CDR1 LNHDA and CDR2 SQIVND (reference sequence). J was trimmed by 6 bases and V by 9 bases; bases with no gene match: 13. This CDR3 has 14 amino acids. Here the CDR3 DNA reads TGTGCCAGCCAGCAGGGGACTAGGGTTGGCGAGCAGTACTTC. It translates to CASQQGTRVGEQYF.

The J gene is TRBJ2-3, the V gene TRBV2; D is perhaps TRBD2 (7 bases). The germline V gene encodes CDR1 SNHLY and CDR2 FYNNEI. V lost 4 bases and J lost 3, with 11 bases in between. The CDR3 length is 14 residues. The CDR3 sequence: CASSGGGRTDTQYF. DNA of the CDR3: TGTGCCAGCAGTGGGGGGGGGCGGACAGATACGCAGTATTTT.

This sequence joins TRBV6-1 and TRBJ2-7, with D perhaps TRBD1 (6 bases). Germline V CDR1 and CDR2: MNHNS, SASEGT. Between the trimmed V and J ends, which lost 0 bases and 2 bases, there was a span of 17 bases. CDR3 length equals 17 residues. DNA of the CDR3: TGTGCCAGCAGTGAAGCTCCCCGCGGCAGGGGCACCTACGAGCAGTACTTC. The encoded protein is CASSEAPRGRGTYEQYF.

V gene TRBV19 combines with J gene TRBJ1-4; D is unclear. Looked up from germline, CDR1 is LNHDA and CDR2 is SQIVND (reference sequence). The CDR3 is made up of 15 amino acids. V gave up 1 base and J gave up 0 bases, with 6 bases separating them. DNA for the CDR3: TGTGCCAGTAGTATAGGGCAGACAACTAATGAAAAACTGTTTTTT. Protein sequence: CASSIGQTTNEKLFF.

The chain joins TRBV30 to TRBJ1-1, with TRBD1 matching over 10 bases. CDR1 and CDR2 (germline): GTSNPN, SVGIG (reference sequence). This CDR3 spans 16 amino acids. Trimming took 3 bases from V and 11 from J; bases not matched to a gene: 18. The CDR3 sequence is CAWRGPGTGVRAEAFF. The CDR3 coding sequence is TGTGCCTGGAGGGGCCCCGGGACAGGGGTTCGAGCGGAGGCTTTCTTT.

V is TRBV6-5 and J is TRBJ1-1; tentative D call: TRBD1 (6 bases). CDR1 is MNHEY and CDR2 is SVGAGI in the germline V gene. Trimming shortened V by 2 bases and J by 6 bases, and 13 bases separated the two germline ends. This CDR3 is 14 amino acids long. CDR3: CASSYPEGGAEAFF. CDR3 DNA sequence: TGTGCCAGCAGTTACCCCGAGGGGGGGGCTGAAGCTTTCTTT.

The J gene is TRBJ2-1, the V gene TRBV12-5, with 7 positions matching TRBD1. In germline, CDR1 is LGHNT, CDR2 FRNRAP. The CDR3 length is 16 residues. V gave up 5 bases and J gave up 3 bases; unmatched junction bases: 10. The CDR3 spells CASGNTGAPGYNEQFF. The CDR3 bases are TGTGCTAGTGGTAATACAGGGGCCCCGGGCTACAATGAGCAGTTCTTC. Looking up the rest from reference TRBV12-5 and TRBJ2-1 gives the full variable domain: DARVTQTPRHKVTEMGQEVTMRCQPILGHNTVFWYRQTMMQGLELLAYFRNRAPLDDSGMPKDRFSAEMPDATLATLKIQPSEPRDSAVYFCASGNTGAPGYNEQFFGPGTRLTVL.

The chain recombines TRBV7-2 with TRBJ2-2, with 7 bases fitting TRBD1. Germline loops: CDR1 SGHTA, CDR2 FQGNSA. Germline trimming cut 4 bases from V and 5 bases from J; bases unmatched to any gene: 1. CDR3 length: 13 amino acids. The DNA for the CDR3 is TGTGCCAGCAGCTCACAGGGGACCGGGGAGCTGTTTTTT. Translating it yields CASSSQGTGELFF. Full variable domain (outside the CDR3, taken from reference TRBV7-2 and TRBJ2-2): GAGVSQSPSNKVTEKGKDVELRCDPISGHTALYWYRQSLGQGLEFLIYFQGNSAPDKSGLPSDRFSAERTGGSVSTLTIQRTQQEDSAVYLCASSSQGTGELFFGEGSRLTVL.

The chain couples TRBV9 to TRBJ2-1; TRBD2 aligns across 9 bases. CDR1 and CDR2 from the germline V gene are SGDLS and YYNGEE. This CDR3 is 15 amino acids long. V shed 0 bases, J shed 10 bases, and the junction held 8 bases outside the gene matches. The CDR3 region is CASSVGAGGGREQFF. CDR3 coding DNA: TGTGCCAGCAGCGTAGGCGCGGGAGGGGGACGCGAGCAGTTCTTC.

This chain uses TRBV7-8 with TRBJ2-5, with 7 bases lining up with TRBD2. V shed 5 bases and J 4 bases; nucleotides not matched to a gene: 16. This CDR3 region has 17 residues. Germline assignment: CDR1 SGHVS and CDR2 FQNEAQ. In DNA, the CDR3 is TGTGCCAGCAGCCCTAGCCGAACAAGCGGGACTGGAGAGACCCAGTACTTC. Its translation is CASSPSRTSGTGETQYF.

CDR3 nucleotide sequence: TGCGCCAGCAGGGTCCAGGACACAAGCTACGAGCAGTACTTC. It translates to CASRVQDTSYEQYF. This chain joins TRBV5-1 and TRBJ2-7; D is possibly TRBD1 (5 bases). This CDR3 has 14 amino acids. Trimming took off 5 bases at V and 3 bases at J, with 15 bases between the two ends. Looked up from germline, CDR1 is SGHRS and CDR2 is YFSETQ.

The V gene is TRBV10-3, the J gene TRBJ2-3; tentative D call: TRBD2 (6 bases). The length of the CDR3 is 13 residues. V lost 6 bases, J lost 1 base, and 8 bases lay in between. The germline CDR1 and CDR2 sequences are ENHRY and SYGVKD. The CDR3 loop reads CAIRRGGTDTQYF. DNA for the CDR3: TGTGCCATCAGGCGGGGTGGCACAGATACGCAGTATTTT.

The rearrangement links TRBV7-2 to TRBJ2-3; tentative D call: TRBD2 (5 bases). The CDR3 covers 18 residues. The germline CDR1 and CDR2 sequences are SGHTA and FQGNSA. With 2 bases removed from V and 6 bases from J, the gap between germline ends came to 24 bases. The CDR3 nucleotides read TGTGCCAGCAGCTTAATGTCCAAACCGATGGGAGCACACGATACGCAGTATTTT. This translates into CASSLMSKPMGAHDTQYF.

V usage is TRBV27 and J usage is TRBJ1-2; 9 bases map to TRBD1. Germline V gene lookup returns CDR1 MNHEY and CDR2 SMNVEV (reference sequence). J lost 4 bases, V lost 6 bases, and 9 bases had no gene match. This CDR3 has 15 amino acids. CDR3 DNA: TGTGCCAGCAGCCGGGGGGACAGGGATGCCTATGGCTACACCTTC. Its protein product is CASSRGDRDAYGYTF.

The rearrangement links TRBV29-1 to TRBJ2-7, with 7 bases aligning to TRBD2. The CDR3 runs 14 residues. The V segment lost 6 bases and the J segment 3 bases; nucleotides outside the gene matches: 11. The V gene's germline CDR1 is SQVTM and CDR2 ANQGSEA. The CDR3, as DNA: TGCAGCGTCAAGTCGGCGGGAGCGAACTACGAGCAGTACTTC. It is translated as CSVKSAGANYEQYF.

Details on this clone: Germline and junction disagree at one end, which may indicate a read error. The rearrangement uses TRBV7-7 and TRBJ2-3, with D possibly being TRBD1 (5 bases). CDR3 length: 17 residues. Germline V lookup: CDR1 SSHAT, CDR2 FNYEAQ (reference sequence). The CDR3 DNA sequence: TGTGCTAGCAGCTTAGCCCCCACCCGGCAGGGCGCAGATACGCAGTATTTT. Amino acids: CASSLAPTRQGADTQYF.

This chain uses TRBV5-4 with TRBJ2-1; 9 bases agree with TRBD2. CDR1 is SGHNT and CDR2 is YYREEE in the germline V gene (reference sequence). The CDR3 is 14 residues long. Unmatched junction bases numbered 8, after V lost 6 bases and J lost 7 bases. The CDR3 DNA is TGTGCCAGCACCCCTCGCGGGAGGGGGAATGAGCAGTTCTTC. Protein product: CASTPRGRGNEQFF.

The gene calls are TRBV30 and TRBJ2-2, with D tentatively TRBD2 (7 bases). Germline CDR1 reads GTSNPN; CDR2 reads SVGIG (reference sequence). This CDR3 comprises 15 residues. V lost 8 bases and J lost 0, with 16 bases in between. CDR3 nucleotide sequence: TGTGCCCGCGGGTGGGGGGGCCCGAACACCGGGGAGCTGTTTTTT. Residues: CARGWGGPNTGELFF. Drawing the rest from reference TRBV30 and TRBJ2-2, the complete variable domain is SQTIHQWPATLVQPVGSPLSLECTVEGTSNPNLYWYRQAAGRGLQLLFYSVGIGQISSEVPQNLSASRPQDRQFILSSKKLLLSDSGFYLCARGWGGPNTGELFFGEGSRLTVL.